This T cell receptor beta chain was recovered during a study of vaccination effects on CD4 cells after COVID-19. Study overall: Following the second dose by a median of 72 days, the post-vaccine samples were obtained.

As regards this clone: Its antigen is not known.

The CDR3 contains 14 residues. Germline CDR1 and CDR2: MDHEN and SYDVKM. V was shortened by 2 bases and J by 4 bases, with 11 bases between the two germline ends. Peptide-pool stimulation followed by sequencing identified expanded antigen-specific CD4+ clonotypes in the ViraFEST assay. Culture proceeded for approximately 10 days, and CD4+ T cells were then isolated. Everyone in the study got two shots of either the BNT162b2 or mRNA-1273 vaccine. Nobody among the vaccine recipients had prior SARS-CoV-2 infection (nucleocapsid antibodies were negative). Half-medium changes using IL-2 medium occurred on days 3 and 7. Produced via immunoSEQ multiplex PCR; TCRdb's table is partial and in-frame only. This table holds 26,000 or so clones, 83% found once.

Sequencing used CD4+ T cells from PBMCs cultured with HCoV-NL63 spike peptides, obtained after COVID-19 vaccination. The TCR comes from a human donor who received a COVID-19 vaccine. Some clones in this sample may be carry-over from other donors' samples. The rearrangement uses TRBV28 and TRBJ1-2; D unresolved. This CDR3 reads CASSLTRGIYGYTF. DNA of the CDR3: TGTGCCAGCAGTTTAACGCGCGGGATCTATGGCTACACCTTC.